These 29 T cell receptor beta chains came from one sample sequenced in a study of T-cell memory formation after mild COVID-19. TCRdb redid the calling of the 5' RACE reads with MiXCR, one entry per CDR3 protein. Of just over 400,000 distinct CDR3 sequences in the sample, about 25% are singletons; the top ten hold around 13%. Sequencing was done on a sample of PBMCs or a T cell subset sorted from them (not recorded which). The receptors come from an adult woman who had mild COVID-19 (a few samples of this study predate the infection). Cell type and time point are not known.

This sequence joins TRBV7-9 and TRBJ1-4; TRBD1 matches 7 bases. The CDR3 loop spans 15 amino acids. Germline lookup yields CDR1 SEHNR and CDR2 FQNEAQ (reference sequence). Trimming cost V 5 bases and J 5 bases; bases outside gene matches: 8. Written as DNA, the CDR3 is TGTGCCAGCAGCCAACGACAGGGCCTCAATGAAAAACTGTTTTTT. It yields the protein CASSQRQGLNEKLFF. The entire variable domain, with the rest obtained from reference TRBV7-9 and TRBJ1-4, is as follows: DTGVSQNPRHKITKRGQNVTFRCDPISEHNRLYWYRQTLGQGPEFLTYFQNEAQLEKSRLLSDRFSAERPKGSFSTLEIQRTEQGDSAMYLCASSQRQGLNEKLFFGSGTQLSVL.

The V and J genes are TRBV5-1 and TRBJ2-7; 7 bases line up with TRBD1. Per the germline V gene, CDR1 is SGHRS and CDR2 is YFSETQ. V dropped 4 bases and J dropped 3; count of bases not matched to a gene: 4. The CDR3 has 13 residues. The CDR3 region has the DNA TGCGCCAGCAGCCGGGACAGTTTCTACGAGCAGTACTTC. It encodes CASSRDSFYEQYF.

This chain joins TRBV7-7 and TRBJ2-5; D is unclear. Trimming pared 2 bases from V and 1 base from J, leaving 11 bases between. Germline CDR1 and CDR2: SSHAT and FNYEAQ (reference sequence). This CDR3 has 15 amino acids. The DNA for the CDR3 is TGTGCCAGCAGCTTAAGTACGACGGGCCAAGAGACCCAGTACTTC. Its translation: CASSLSTTGQETQYF.

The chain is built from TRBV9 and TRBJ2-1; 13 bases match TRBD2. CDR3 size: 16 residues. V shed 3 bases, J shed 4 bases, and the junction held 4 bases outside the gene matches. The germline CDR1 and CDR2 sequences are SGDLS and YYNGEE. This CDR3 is CASSAGTSGAYNEQFF. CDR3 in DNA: TGTGCCAGCAGCGCCGGGACTAGCGGGGCGTACAATGAGCAGTTCTTC. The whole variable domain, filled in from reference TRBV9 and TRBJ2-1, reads DSGVTQTPKHLITATGQRVTLRCSPRSGDLSVYWYQQSLDQGLQFLIQYYNGEERAKGNILERFSAQQFPDLHSELNLSSLELGDSALYFCASSAGTSGAYNEQFFGPGTRLTVL.

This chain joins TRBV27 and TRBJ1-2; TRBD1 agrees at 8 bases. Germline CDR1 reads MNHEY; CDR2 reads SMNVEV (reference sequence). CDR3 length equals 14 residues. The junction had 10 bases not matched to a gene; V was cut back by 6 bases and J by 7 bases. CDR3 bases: TGTGCCAGCAGCCGCACACAGGGGGTGGGTGGCTACACCTTC. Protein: CASSRTQGVGGYTF.

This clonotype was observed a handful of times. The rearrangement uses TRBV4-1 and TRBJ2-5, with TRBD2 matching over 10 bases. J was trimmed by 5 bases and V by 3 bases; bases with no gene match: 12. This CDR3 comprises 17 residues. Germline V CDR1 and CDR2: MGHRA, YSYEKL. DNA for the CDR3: TGCGCCAGCAGCCACGTGCCCGGGGCTAGCGGGGGTGAGACCCAGTACTTC. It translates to CASSHVPGASGGETQYF.

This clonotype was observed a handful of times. The CDR3 bases are TGTGCCACCAGCAGAGATTATGGCTACACCTTC. It yields the protein CATSRDYGYTF. The chain carries TRBV15 and TRBJ1-2; no clear D gene. Germline CDR1 LNHNV, CDR2 YYDKDF (reference sequence). The CDR3 spans 11 residues. Trimming cost V 0 bases and J 5 bases, with 1 base left between them.

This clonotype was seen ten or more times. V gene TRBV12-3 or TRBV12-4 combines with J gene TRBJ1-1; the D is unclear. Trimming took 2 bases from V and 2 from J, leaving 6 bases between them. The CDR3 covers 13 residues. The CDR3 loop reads CASSLKVNTEAFF. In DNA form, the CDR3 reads TGTGCCAGCAGTTTAAAGGTCAACACTGAAGCTTTCTTT.

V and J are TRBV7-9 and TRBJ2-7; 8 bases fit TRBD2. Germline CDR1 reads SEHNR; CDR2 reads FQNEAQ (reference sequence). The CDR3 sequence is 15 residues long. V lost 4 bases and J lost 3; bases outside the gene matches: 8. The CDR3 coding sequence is TGTGCCAGCAGCTCAGTACTAGCGGAGAGCTACGAGCAGTACTTC. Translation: CASSSVLAESYEQYF.

The CDR3 DNA follows: TGTGCCAGCAGCCCCTTGAGCGGGAGGGTGGCCAATGAGCAGTTCTTC. Amino acids: CASSPLSGRVANEQFF. V usage is TRBV7-8 and J usage is TRBJ2-1; 10 bases are a match to TRBD2. Trimming at V came to 5 bases and at J to 6 bases, leaving 10 bases not matched to a gene. CDR1 is SGHVS, CDR2 FQNEAQ, per germline. CDR3 size: 16 residues.

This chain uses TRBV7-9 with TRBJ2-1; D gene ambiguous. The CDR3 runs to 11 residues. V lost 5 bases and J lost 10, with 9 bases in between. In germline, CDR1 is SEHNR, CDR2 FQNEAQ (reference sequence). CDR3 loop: CASSGRQEQFF. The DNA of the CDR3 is TGTGCCAGCAGCGGTCGACAAGAGCAGTTCTTC.

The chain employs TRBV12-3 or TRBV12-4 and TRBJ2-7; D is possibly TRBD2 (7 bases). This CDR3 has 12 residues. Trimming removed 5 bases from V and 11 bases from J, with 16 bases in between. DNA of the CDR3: TGTGCCAGCAGTCCCACTAGCGCAGGGGAGTACTTC. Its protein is CASSPTSAGEYF.

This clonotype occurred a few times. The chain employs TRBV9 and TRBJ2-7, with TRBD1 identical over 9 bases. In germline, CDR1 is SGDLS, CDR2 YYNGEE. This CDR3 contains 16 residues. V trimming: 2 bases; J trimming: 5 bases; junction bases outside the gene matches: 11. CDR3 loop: CASSVNSGTGIDEQYF. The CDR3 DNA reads TGTGCCAGCAGCGTGAATTCCGGGACAGGGATCGACGAGCAGTACTTC.

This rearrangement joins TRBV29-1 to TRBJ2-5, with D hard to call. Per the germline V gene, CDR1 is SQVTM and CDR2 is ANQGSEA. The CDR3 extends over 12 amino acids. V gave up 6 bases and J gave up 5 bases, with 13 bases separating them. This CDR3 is CSVRTDRETQYF. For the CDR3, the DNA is TGCAGCGTCCGGACCGACCGGGAGACCCAGTACTTC.

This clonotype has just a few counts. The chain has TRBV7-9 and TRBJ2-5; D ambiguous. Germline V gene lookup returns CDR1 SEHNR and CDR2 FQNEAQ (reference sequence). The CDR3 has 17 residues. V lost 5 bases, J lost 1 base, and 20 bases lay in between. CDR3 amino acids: CASSRFNEFLGQETQYF. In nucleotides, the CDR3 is TGTGCCAGCAGCAGGTTTAACGAGTTTTTGGGCCAAGAGACCCAGTACTTC.

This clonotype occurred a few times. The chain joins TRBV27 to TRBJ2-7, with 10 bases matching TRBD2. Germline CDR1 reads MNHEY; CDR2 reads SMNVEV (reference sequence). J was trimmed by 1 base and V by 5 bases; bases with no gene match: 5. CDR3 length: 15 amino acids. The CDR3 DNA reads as TGTGCCAGCAGTAAAGGGACTAGCGTATCCTACGAGCAGTACTTC. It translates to CASSKGTSVSYEQYF.

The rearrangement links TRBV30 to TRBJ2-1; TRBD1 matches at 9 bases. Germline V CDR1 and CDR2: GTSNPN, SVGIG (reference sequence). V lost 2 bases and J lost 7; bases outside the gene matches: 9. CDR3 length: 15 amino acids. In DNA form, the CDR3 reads TGTGCCTGGAGTCACCTCGGACAGGGGATGAATGAGCAGTTCTTC. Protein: CAWSHLGQGMNEQFF. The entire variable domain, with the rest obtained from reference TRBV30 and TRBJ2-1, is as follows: SQTIHQWPATLVQPVGSPLSLECTVEGTSNPNLYWYRQAAGRGLQLLFYSVGIGQISSEVPQNLSASRPQDRQFILSSKKLLLSDSGFYLCAWSHLGQGMNEQFFGPGTRLTVL.

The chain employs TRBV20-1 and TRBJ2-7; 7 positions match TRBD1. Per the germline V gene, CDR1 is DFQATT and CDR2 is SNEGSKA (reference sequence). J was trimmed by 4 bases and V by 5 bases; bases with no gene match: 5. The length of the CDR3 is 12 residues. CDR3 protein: CSAPRTGYEQYF. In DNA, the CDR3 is TGCAGTGCTCCTAGGACAGGATACGAGCAGTACTTC.

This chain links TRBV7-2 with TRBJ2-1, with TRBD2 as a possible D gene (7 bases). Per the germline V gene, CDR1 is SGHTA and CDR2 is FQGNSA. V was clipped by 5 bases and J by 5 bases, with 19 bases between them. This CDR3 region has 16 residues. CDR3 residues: CASSVRTRGINNEQFF. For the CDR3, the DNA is TGTGCCAGCAGCGTTCGGACTAGGGGGATAAACAATGAGCAGTTCTTC.

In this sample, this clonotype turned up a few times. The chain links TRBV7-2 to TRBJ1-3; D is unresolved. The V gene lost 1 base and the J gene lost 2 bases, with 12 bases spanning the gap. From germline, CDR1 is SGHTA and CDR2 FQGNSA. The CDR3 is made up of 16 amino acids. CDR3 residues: CASSLGPTGTGNTIYF. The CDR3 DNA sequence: TGTGCCAGCAGCTTAGGACCAACGGGGACTGGAAACACCATATATTTT.

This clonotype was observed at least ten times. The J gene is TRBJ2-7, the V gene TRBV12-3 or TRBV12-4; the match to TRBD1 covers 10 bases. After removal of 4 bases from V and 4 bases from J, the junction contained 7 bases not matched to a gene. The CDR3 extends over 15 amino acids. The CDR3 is CASSSRDRGVYEQYF. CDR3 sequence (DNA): TGTGCCAGCAGTTCCCGGGACAGGGGAGTGTACGAGCAGTACTTC.

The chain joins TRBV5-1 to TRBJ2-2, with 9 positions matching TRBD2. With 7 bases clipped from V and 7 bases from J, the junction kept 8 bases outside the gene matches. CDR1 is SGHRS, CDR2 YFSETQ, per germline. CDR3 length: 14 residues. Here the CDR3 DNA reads TGCGCCAGCCGGGCTAGCGGGATGATCGGGGAGCTGTTTTTT. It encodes CASRASGMIGELFF.

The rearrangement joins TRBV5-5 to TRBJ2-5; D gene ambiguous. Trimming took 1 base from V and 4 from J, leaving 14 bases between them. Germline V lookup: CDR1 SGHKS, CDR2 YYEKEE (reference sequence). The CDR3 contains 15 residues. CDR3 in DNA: TGTGCCAGCAGCTTGTTGGGTGCGGTAGGAGAGACCCAGTACTTC. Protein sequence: CASSLLGAVGETQYF.

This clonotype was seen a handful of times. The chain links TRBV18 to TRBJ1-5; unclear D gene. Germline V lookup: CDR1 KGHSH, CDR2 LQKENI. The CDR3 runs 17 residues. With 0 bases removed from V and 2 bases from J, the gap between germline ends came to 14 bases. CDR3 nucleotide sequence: TGTGCCAGCTCACCACCGCAGAGTCTCGCTCGCAATCAGCCCCAGCATTTT. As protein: CASSPPQSLARNQPQHF.

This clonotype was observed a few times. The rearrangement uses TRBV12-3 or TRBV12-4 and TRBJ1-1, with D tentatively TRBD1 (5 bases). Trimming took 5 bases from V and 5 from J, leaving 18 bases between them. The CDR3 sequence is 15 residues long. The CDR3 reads CASSGSSGGGTEAFF. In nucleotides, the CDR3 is TGTGCCAGCAGTGGAAGTTCGGGGGGAGGAACTGAAGCTTTCTTT.

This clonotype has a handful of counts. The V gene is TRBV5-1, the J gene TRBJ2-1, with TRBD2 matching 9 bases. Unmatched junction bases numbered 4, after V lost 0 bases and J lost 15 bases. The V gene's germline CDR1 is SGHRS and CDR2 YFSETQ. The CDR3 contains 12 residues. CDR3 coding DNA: TGCGCCAGCAGCTTGGCACTAGCGGGCTGGTTCTTC. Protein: CASSLALAGWFF.

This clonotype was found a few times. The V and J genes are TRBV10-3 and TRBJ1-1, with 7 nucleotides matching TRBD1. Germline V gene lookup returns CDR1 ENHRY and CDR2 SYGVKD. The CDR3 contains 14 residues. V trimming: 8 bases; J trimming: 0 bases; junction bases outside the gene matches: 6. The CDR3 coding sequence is TGTGCCATCGGGAGACAGGGTTTGAACACTGAAGCTTTCTTT. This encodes CAIGRQGLNTEAFF.

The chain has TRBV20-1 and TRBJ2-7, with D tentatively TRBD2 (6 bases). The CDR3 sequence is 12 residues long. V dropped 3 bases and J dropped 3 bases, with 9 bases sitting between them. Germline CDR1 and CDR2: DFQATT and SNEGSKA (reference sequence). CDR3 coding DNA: TGCAGTGCTAGGCGACTAGACTACGAGCAGTACTTC. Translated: CSARRLDYEQYF.

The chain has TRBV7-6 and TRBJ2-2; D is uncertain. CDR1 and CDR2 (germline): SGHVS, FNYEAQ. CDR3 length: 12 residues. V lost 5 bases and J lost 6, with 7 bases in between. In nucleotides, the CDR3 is TGTGCCAGCAGCCCGCAAGCCGGGGAGCTGTTTTTT. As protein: CASSPQAGELFF.